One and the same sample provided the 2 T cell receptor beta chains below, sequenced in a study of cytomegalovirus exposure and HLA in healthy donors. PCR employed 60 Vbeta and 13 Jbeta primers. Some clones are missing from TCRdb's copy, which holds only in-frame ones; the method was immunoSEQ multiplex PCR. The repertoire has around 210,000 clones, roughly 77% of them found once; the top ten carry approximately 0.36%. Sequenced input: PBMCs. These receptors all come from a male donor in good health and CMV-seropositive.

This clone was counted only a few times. CDR3 loop: CASSLGQGTYEQYF. In DNA form, the CDR3 reads TGTGCCAGCAGCCTGGGACAGGGCACCTACGAGCAGTACTTC. The chain recombines TRBV9 with TRBJ2-7; 9 positions match TRBD1. J was trimmed by 2 bases and V by 4 bases; bases with no gene match: 4. CDR1 and CDR2 (germline): SGDLS, YYNGEE. The length of the CDR3 is 14 residues.

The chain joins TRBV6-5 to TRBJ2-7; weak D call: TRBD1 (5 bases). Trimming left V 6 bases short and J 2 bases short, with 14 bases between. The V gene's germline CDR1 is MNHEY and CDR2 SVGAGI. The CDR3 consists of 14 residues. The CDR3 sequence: CASRKSGATYEQYF. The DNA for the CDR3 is TGTGCCAGCAGGAAGAGTGGGGCTACCTACGAGCAGTACTTC.